The entry below gives a single T cell receptor (beta chain) sequence along with its context. Antigen unknown. This specimen comes from a study of blood T cells in healthy people across ages. This CDR3 has 15 residues. Points from the study as a whole: The recorded TCR beta diversity per million T cells decreased in a roughly linear manner with age. Versus aged donors, long-lived donors had higher diversity and more naive CD4+ cells.

The second PCR ran 7 to 11 cycles with a sample-barcoded 5' primer and J-beta primers. Tags on each cDNA molecule came from a template-switch adaptor with 12 random nucleotides. TCRdb called the 5' RACE reads again in MiXCR, with one record for every CDR3 protein. The sample contains about 830,000 distinct CDR3 sequences, approximately 67% of which appear only once. Sequenced sample: blood. The rearrangement links TRBV12-3 or TRBV12-4 to TRBJ2-4; the D gene is possibly TRBD1 (7 bases). With the DNA end fitting TRBJ2-5 better, the J assignment may be wrong. The source of this sequence is a man between 25 and 39 years old in good health. The CDR3 protein is CASSFGRGDQETQYF. As DNA, the CDR3 is TGTGCCAGCAGTTTCGGCAGGGGGGATCAAGAGACCCAGTACTTC.